These T cell receptor beta chains were read from a single sample in a study of CD8+CD57+ T cells in acquired aplastic anemia. TCRdb re-called the reads with MiXCR, one entry per CDR3 protein. Among 90,000 to 150,000 distinct CDR3 sequences listed, 45% to 60% were seen once. Sample: sorted CD4+, CD8+, or CD8+CD57+ T cells (not recorded which) from PBMCs. The source of these receptors is a human donor with aplastic anemia. CDR3s include the opening cysteine and the closing phenylalanine or tryptophan. Fields, in order: clone size, J gene, V gene, D gene, CDR3 protein, CDR3 DNA. D genes are given only for firm matches. Some rows mark clone size as missing; the rest say once, few, many or name a class of expanded clone.

abundance: .; j_gene: TRBJ2-7; v_gene: TRBV10-1; d_gene: .; CDR3aa: CASSDESQQYF; CDR3nt: TGCGCCAGCAGTGATGAGAGCCAGCAGTACTTC
abundance: once; j_gene: TRBJ2-1; v_gene: TRBV10-3; d_gene: .; CDR3aa: CAISDGENHNEQFF; CDR3nt: TGTGCCATCAGTGATGGTGAGAACCACAATGAGCAGTTCTTC
abundance: .; j_gene: TRBJ1-6; v_gene: TRBV18; d_gene: TRBD1; CDR3aa: CASSPLQGKNSPLHF; CDR3nt: TGTGCCAGCTCACCCTTACAGGGGAAAAATTCACCCCTCCACTTT
abundance: many; j_gene: TRBJ2-5; v_gene: TRBV7-9; d_gene: TRBD2; CDR3aa: CASSGWTSGKDPRETQYF; CDR3nt: TGTGCCAGCAGCGGCTGGACTAGCGGGAAGGATCCGCGGGAGACCCAGTACTTC
abundance: .; j_gene: TRBJ2-7; v_gene: TRBV7-8; d_gene: .; CDR3aa: CASTLPPGEQYF; CDR3nt: TGTGCCAGCACCCTTCCCCCGGGAGAGCAGTACTTC
abundance: .; j_gene: TRBJ1-2; v_gene: TRBV2; d_gene: .; CDR3aa: CASSEQQGERYGYTF; CDR3nt: TGTGCCAGCAGTGAACAGCAGGGTGAGAGGTATGGCTACACCTTC
abundance: .; j_gene: TRBJ1-1; v_gene: TRBV20-1; d_gene: .; CDR3aa: CSAAPGVTEAFF; CDR3nt: TGCAGTGCGGCTCCAGGGGTCACTGAAGCTTTCTTT
abundance: .; j_gene: TRBJ2-5; v_gene: TRBV11-1; d_gene: TRBD2; CDR3aa: CASSPRLAGGPGFSSQETQYF; CDR3nt: TGTGCCAGCAGCCCGAGATTAGCGGGAGGACCGGGGTTTAGTAGTCAAGAGACCCAGTACTTC
abundance: .; j_gene: TRBJ2-5; v_gene: TRBV7-2; d_gene: .; CDR3aa: CATSQGLQETQYF; CDR3nt: TGTGCCACCTCACAGGGCCTCCAAGAGACCCAGTACTTC
abundance: .; j_gene: TRBJ1-1; v_gene: TRBV29-1; d_gene: TRBD1; CDR3aa: CSARGGRGYTEAFF; CDR3nt: TGCAGCGCTAGAGGGGGCAGGGGTTACACTGAAGCTTTCTTT